The source of this TCR beta chain is a study of blood T cell repertoires in COVID-19. Study-wide background: Samples representing acute and convalescent COVID-19 were sourced from the United States, Italy and Spain. The cDNA or gDNA used as material had been derived from T cells, B-cell-depleted T cells, or PBMCs.

This clone turned up a few times. In the authors' methods: Reference gene primers were amplified, and this amplification served to estimate nucleated cell counts. Sequenced by immunoSEQ multiplex PCR; TCRdb stores in-frame clones only, minus some. V and J calls and clone size are given by that table; D and trimming were obtained from the DNA. The data hold hundreds of thousands of clones, with about 80% observed a single time. The CDR3 covers 15 residues. Trimming took 0 bases from V and 6 from J, leaving 10 bases between them. Germline CDR1 reads SGDLS; CDR2 reads YYNGEE. This sequence originates from a woman older than 75 with acute or convalescent COVID-19. Material for sequencing was peripheral blood. J is TRBJ1-6 and V is TRBV9; no definite D call. This CDR3 is CASSVGPDFNSPLHF. The CDR3 DNA sequence: TGTGCCAGCAGCGTAGGGCCGGACTTTAATTCACCCCTCCACTTT.